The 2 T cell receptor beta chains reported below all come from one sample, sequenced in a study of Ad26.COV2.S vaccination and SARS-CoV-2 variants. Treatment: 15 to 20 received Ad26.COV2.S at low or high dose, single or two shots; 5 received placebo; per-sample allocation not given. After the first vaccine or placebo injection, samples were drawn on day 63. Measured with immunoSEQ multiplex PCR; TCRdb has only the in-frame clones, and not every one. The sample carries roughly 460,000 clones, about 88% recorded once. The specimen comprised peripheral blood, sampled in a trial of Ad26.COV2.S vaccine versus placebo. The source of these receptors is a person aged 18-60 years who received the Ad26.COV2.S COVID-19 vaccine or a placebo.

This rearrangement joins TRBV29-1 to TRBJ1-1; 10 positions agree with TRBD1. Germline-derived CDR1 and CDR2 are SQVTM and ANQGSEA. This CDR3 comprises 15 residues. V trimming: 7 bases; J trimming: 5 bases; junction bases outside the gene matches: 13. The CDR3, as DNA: TGCAGCGGTAAAGAGACAGGGGGCCAGAGAACTGAAGCTTTCTTT. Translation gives CSGKETGGQRTEAFF.

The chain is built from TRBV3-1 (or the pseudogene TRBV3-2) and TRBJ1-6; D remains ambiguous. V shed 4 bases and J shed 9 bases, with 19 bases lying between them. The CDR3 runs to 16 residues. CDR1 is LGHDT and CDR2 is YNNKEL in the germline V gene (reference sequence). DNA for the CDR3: TGTGCCAGCAGCCGGACCGAAGAAGCTCCTCTTTCACCCCTCCACTTT. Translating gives CASSRTEEAPLSPLHF.